Included here is one T cell receptor beta chain sequence, with context. What it recognizes is unknown. Only in-frame clones appear in the TCRdb table, and some are missing; sequencing was by immunoSEQ multiplex PCR. The sample includes roughly 120,000 clones, roughly 95% of them seen just once. The data stem from a study of graft-versus-host responses after intestinal transplantation. Overall study context: For around 3 years after anti-thymocyte globulin induction, all recipients took tacrolimus and steroids.

Notes on the study in general: The authors found GvH clones in recipient marrow, some appearing first in ileum or blood.

V trimming: 1 base; J trimming: 5 bases; junction bases outside the gene matches: 4. Germline V CDR1 and CDR2: MNHEY, SVGAGI. CDR3 length: 14 residues. The V call is TRBV6-5, the J call TRBJ2-5; 7 nucleotides line up with TRBD1. This TCR was recovered from a human donor who received an intestinal transplant. Source: unstimulated CD8+ T cells sorted from spleen or lymph node cells, taken before intestinal transplant. The CDR3 sequence: CASSYLTGLETQYF. The CDR3 DNA is TGTGCCAGCAGTTACTTGACAGGGTTGGAGACCCAGTACTTC.